What follows describes a single T cell receptor (beta chain). These data originate in a study of immune evolution from preneoplasia to lung adenocarcinoma. Libraries were prepared by immunoSEQ multiplex PCR; TCRdb keeps only in-frame clonotypes and omits some of them. The data show about 6,300 clones, 76% seen once. From germline, CDR1 is MDHEN and CDR2 SYDVKM. V was clipped by 6 bases and J by 0 bases; unmatched bases: 7. The CDR3 is 15 residues long. The source material was FFPE minimally invasive lung adenocarcinoma tissue. The gene calls are TRBV28 and TRBJ2-5; 7 nucleotides match TRBD1. The sequence was collected from a person aged 60-79 years with lung adenocarcinoma. As DNA, the CDR3 is TGTGCCAGCAGAAAGACAGGGACCTACCAAGAGACCCAGTACTTC. It codes for CASRKTGTYQETQYF.